Below are 25 T cell receptor beta chains sequenced from a single sample in a study of T cell responses to AZD1222 COVID-19 vaccine. TCRdb's table, derived via immunoSEQ multiplex PCR, lists solely in-frame clones and lacks some. Of approximately 200,000 clones in the sample, over 85% were seen once. The sequencing here drew on peripheral blood, taken 28 days after the second AZD1222 dose. Source of these receptors: an adult who received the AZD1222 COVID-19 vaccine.

The gene calls are TRBV5-4 and TRBJ1-2; perhaps TRBD1 as D (6 bases). The CDR3 has 13 residues. The V and J ends lost 3 bases and 8 bases respectively, with 14 bases between them. Germline-derived CDR1 and CDR2 are SGHNT and YYREEE (reference sequence). In DNA, the CDR3 is TGTGCCAGCAGCTCCGGGACACTGGAGGGCTACACCTTC. Translated, it gives CASSSGTLEGYTF.

This clone has only one observation. The chain links TRBV3-1 (or the pseudogene TRBV3-2) to TRBJ1-1, with a tentative D call TRBD1 (5 bases). CDR1 LGHDT and CDR2 YNNKEL come from the germline V gene (reference sequence). This CDR3 is 16 amino acids long. V gave up 5 bases and J gave up 0 bases, with 16 bases separating them. This CDR3 reads CASSVSGRGMNTEAFF. The CDR3 DNA is TGTGCCAGCAGCGTTTCGGGGCGCGGGATGAACACTGAAGCTTTCTTT.

This clone occurred once. This chain links TRBV2 with TRBJ1-5; unclear D gene. CDR1 SNHLY and CDR2 FYNNEI come from the germline V gene. The CDR3 has 14 amino acids. V was pared by 7 bases and J by 4 bases, with 14 bases between. For the CDR3, the DNA is TGTGCCAGCACAGTTGCAGGTTTAAATCAGCCCCAGCATTTT. Protein: CASTVAGLNQPQHF.

This chain links TRBV19 with TRBJ2-3, with a possible D match to TRBD1 (6 bases). CDR3 length: 14 amino acids. Germline CDR1 LNHDA, CDR2 SQIVND (reference sequence). Trimming left V 4 bases short and J 2 bases short, with 10 bases between. In DNA form, the CDR3 reads TGTGCCAGTAGTAAGGGGGTGGACACAGATACGCAGTATTTT. Translation gives CASSKGVDTDTQYF.

This chain joins TRBV10-3 and TRBJ1-1; possibly TRBD1 for D (5 bases). There are 14 residues in the CDR3. The germline V gene encodes CDR1 ENHRY and CDR2 SYGVKD. Trimming stripped 4 bases from V and 1 base from J, with 10 bases between. This CDR3 is CAISGERGNTEAFF. The CDR3, as DNA: TGTGCCATCAGTGGGGAAAGGGGGAACACTGAAGCTTTCTTT.

The chain carries TRBV28 and TRBJ1-6, with 9 nucleotides matching TRBD1. CDR1 is MDHEN, CDR2 SYDVKM, per germline. The CDR3 loop spans 13 amino acids. Unmatched junction bases numbered 4, after V lost 7 bases and J lost 9 bases. The CDR3 protein is CASNGQGISPLHF. The CDR3 nucleotides read TGTGCCAGCAACGGACAGGGGATTTCACCCCTCCACTTT.

There are a few counts of this clone. The V gene is TRBV6-5, the J gene TRBJ1-5; D is undetermined. The CDR3 runs 15 residues. Germline CDR1 and CDR2: MNHEY and SVGAGI. V lost 5 bases and J 5 bases, leaving 16 bases between the germline ends. CDR3 in DNA: TGTGCCAGCAGTCCCTACCGGACCGAAGATCAGCCCCAGCATTTT. Protein: CASSPYRTEDQPQHF.

This chain links TRBV19 with TRBJ1-1, with 7 positions matching TRBD1. CDR1 is LNHDA and CDR2 is SQIVND in the germline V gene (reference sequence). J lost 10 bases, V lost 3 bases, and 8 bases had no gene match. CDR3 length: 13 amino acids. CDR3 loop: CASSIGQASGAFF. In nucleotides, the CDR3 is TGTGCCAGTAGTATCGGACAGGCCTCGGGAGCTTTCTTT.

The V and J genes are TRBV7-9 and TRBJ2-1, with D unresolved. There are 12 residues in the CDR3. Germline assignment: CDR1 SEHNR and CDR2 FQNEAQ (reference sequence). Trimming cost V 1 base and J 7 bases, with 5 bases left between them. CDR3 in amino acids: CASSLVQNEQFF. CDR3 sequence (DNA): TGTGCCAGCAGCTTAGTACAAAATGAGCAGTTCTTC.

V usage is TRBV6-1 and J usage is TRBJ1-4; D unresolved. Deletions cut 2 bases from V and 5 bases from J, with 12 bases between. This CDR3 has 15 residues. Germline CDR1 and CDR2: MNHNS and SASEGT. The chain's CDR3 is CASSEKWGKNEKLFF. CDR3 DNA sequence: TGTGCCAGCAGTGAAAAGTGGGGAAAAAATGAAAAACTGTTTTTT.

The chain combines TRBV9 with TRBJ1-5; D not certain. There are 15 residues in the CDR3. Germline CDR1 is SGDLS and CDR2 is YYNGEE. Trimming pared 4 bases from V and 7 bases from J, leaving 18 bases between. This CDR3 is CASSTTPDVGQPQHF. The CDR3 DNA reads as TGTGCCAGCAGCACAACCCCGGATGTAGGGCAGCCCCAGCATTTT.

This clone was picked up one time. The V gene is TRBV9, the J gene TRBJ2-5; possibly TRBD1 or TRBD2 for D (5 bases each). Trimming cost V 4 bases and J 4 bases, with 11 bases left between them. CDR3 length: 13 amino acids. The germline V gene encodes CDR1 SGDLS and CDR2 YYNGEE. CDR3 residues: CASSLEGRETQYF. The CDR3 DNA sequence: TGTGCCAGCAGCCTCGAGGGGCGAGAGACCCAGTACTTC. The full variable domain, in which reference TRBV9 and TRBJ2-5 provide the parts outside the CDR3, is DSGVTQTPKHLITATGQRVTLRCSPRSGDLSVYWYQQSLDQGLQFLIQYYNGEERAKGNILERFSAQQFPDLHSELNLSSLELGDSALYFCASSLEGRETQYFGPGTRLLVL.

V gene TRBV3-1 (or the pseudogene TRBV3-2) combines with J gene TRBJ2-3, with 11 nucleotides matching TRBD2. V trimming: 3 bases; J trimming: 5 bases; junction bases outside the gene matches: 10. This CDR3 region has 17 residues. The germline V gene encodes CDR1 LGHDT and CDR2 YNNKEL (reference sequence). The CDR3 DNA follows: TGTGCCAGCAGCCATCTCTTAGCGGGGGGGCCAGGAGATACGCAGTATTTT. It is translated as CASSHLLAGGPGDTQYF.

The chain uses TRBV4-2 and TRBJ1-1; possible D gene TRBD1, 6 bases. The CDR3 length is 16 residues. The V end lost 4 bases, the J end lost 10 bases, and 25 bases lay between the germline ends. CDR1 is LGHNA, CDR2 YNFKEQ, per germline. CDR3 loop: CASSPLLNRDTLGAFF. CDR3 sequence (DNA): TGTGCCAGCAGCCCCCTTCTTAATCGGGACACTTTGGGAGCTTTCTTT.

In DNA form, the CDR3 reads TGTGCCAGCAGCCTTTTTAAATCGGGCTCCTATAATTCACCCCTCCACTTT. The encoded protein is CASSLFKSGSYNSPLHF. This chain connects TRBV7-8 to TRBJ1-6; D unresolved. This CDR3 is 17 amino acids long. Per the germline V gene, CDR1 is SGHVS and CDR2 is FQNEAQ. V was cut by 5 bases and J by 0 bases, with 14 bases left in between.

This clone was detected only once. The chain links TRBV7-2 to TRBJ2-5; 8 bases match TRBD2. The CDR3 has 15 residues. V shed 5 bases and J 3 bases; nucleotides not matched to a gene: 8. From germline, CDR1 is SGHTA and CDR2 FQGNSA. CDR3 residues: CASSQRGGKEETQYF. The CDR3 nucleotides are TGTGCCAGCAGCCAACGGGGGGGAAAAGAAGAGACCCAGTACTTC. Together with reference TRBV7-2 and TRBJ2-5, the CDR3 gives the full variable domain: GAGVSQSPSNKVTEKGKDVELRCDPISGHTALYWYRQSLGQGLEFLIYFQGNSAPDKSGLPSDRFSAERTGGSVSTLTIQRTQQEDSAVYLCASSQRGGKEETQYFGPGTRLLVL.

The genes are TRBV9 and TRBJ2-3; D unclear. CDR1 is SGDLS, CDR2 YYNGEE, per germline. The CDR3 runs to 15 residues. V lost 0 bases to trimming and J lost 5 bases, with 13 bases between them. The DNA for the CDR3 is TGTGCCAGCAGCGTAGATAGCTATCCTCAAGATACGCAGTATTTT. As protein: CASSVDSYPQDTQYF. Full variable domain (rest looked up from reference TRBV9 and TRBJ2-3): DSGVTQTPKHLITATGQRVTLRCSPRSGDLSVYWYQQSLDQGLQFLIQYYNGEERAKGNILERFSAQQFPDLHSELNLSSLELGDSALYFCASSVDSYPQDTQYFGPGTRLTVL.

This sequence joins TRBV6-5 and TRBJ1-4; TRBD1 matches at 8 bases. Germline V gives CDR1 MNHEY, CDR2 SVGAGI. The CDR3 has 15 residues. The J segment lost 4 bases and the V segment lost 6 bases, leaving 7 bases of the junction unmatched. As DNA, the CDR3 is TGTGCCAGCAGCCGACAGGGGCAACTTAATGAAAAACTGTTTTTT. It yields the protein CASSRQGQLNEKLFF.

The V and J genes are TRBV4-1 and TRBJ2-1; a possible D gene is TRBD1 (5 bases). CDR3 length: 16 amino acids. With 0 bases removed from V and 3 bases from J, the gap between germline ends came to 12 bases. CDR1 is MGHRA, CDR2 YSYEKL, per germline. The CDR3 region is CASSQEIGAVYNEQFF. Written as DNA, the CDR3 is TGCGCCAGCAGCCAAGAGATAGGGGCTGTCTACAATGAGCAGTTCTTC.

The chain has TRBV5-1 and TRBJ2-2; no firm D call. The ends were cut back, 3 bases at V and 0 bases at J, with 6 bases in the middle. Germline lookup yields CDR1 SGHRS and CDR2 YFSETQ. The CDR3 runs 14 residues. CDR3 in DNA: TGCGCCAGCAGCTCCCCCCCGAACACCGGGGAGCTGTTTTTT. As protein: CASSSPPNTGELFF.

This chain connects TRBV6-6 to TRBJ2-1; a weak D match, TRBD1 (6 bases). Germline V gene data show CDR1 as MNHNY and CDR2 as SVGAGI (reference sequence). The CDR3 sequence is 13 residues long. V gave up 2 bases and J gave up 9 bases, with 11 bases separating them. The CDR3 region has the DNA TGTGCCAGCAGTTACCCGACAGGCGGTGAGCAGTTCTTC. Its translation: CASSYPTGGEQFF.

On this clone: Other DNA sequences from this sample encode an identical CDR3 as well. The rearrangement joins TRBV18 to TRBJ1-2; D is unresolved. The CDR3 covers 14 residues. V was pared by 0 bases and J by 4 bases, with 9 bases between. Per germline, CDR1 KGHSH and CDR2 LQKENI. This CDR3 is CASSPPTESYGYTF. The CDR3 bases are TGTGCCAGCTCACCACCAACAGAGTCCTATGGCTACACCTTC.

The V call is TRBV20-1, the J call TRBJ1-1; a possible D gene is TRBD1 (6 bases). Trimming removed 5 bases at V and 7 bases at J, with 11 bases between. The V gene's germline CDR1 is DFQATT and CDR2 SNEGSKA (reference sequence). CDR3 length: 11 residues. This CDR3 is CSASTRGEAFF. CDR3 in DNA: TGCAGTGCTTCAACCAGGGGTGAAGCTTTCTTT.

V and J are TRBV19 and TRBJ1-3, with D maybe TRBD1 (5 bases). Trimming stripped 3 bases from V and 4 bases from J, with 13 bases between. Germline-derived CDR1 and CDR2 are LNHDA and SQIVND (reference sequence). This CDR3 has 15 residues. The CDR3 DNA is TGTGCCAGTAGTATCCCAGGGTGGGCCGGAAACACCATATATTTT. This sequence encodes CASSIPGWAGNTIYF. The full variable domain, its missing parts supplied by reference TRBV19 and TRBJ1-3, is DGGITQSPKYLFRKEGQNVTLSCEQNLNHDAMYWYRQDPGQGLRLIYYSQIVNDFQKGDIAEGYSVSREKKESFPLTVTSAQKNPTAFYLCASSIPGWAGNTIYFGEGSWLTVV.

This clone was observed once. The J gene is TRBJ1-2, the V gene TRBV25-1; weak D call: TRBD1 (5 bases). Germline V gene data show CDR1 as MGHDK and CDR2 as SYGVNS. This CDR3 has 13 amino acids. Trimming shortened V by 4 bases and J by 5 bases, and 11 bases separated the two germline ends. The chain's CDR3 is CASSGQPIYGYTF. In DNA form, the CDR3 reads TGTGCCAGCAGTGGACAGCCTATTTATGGCTACACCTTC.